The clone carrying this TCR beta chain was found many times. By 5'RACE with 10-nucleotide random UMIs, the cDNA was made. TCRdb re-called the 5' RACE reads with MiXCR, one entry per CDR3 protein. This table holds tens of thousands of distinct CDR3 sequences, less than 15% found once. These data are taken from a study of neurological immune-mediated disorders. Deletions cut 0 bases from V and 12 bases from J, with 6 bases between. The CDR3 totals 11 residues. Germline assignment: CDR1 LGHNA and CDR2 YSLEER. J is TRBJ2-1 and V is TRBV4-3, with D hard to call. The sequenced sample was PBMCs. This clonotype originated in a woman aged 50 to 60 with HTLV-1-associated myelopathy (HAM/TSP). CDR3 loop: CASSQEGPQFF. CDR3 coding DNA: TGCGCCAGCAGCCAAGAGGGTCCGCAGTTCTTC.